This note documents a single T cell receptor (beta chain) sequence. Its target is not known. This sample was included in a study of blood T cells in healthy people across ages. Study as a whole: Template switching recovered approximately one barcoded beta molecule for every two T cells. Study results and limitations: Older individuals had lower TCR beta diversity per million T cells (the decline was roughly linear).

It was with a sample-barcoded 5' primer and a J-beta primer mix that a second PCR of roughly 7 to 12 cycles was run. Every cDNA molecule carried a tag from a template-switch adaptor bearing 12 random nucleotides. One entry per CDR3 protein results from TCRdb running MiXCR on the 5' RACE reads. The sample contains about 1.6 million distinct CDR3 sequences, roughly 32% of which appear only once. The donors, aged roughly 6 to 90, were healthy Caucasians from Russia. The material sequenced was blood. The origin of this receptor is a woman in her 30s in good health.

CDR3 amino acids: CASSQDYDTSYEQYF. The CDR3 DNA is TGTGCCAGCAGCCAAGATTATGACACCAGCTACGAGCAGTACTTC. The chain is built from TRBV4-2 and TRBJ2-7; D is unclear. V gave up 0 bases and J gave up 3 bases, with 12 bases separating them. Germline-derived CDR1 and CDR2 are LGHNA and YNFKEQ. The CDR3 covers 15 residues.